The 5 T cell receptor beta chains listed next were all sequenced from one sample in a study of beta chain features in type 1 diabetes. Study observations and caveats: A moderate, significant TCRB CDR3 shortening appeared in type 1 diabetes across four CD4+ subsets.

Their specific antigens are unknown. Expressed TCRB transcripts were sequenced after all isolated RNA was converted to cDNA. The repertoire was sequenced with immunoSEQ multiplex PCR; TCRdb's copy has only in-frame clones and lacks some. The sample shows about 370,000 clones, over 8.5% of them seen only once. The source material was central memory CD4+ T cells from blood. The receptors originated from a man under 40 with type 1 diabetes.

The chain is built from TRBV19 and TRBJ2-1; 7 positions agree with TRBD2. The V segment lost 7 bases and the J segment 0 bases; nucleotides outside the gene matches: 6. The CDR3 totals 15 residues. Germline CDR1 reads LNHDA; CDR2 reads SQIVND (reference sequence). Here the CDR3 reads CASTRSGDSYNEQFF. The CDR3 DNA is TGTGCCAGTACCCGAAGCGGGGACTCCTACAATGAGCAGTTCTTC.

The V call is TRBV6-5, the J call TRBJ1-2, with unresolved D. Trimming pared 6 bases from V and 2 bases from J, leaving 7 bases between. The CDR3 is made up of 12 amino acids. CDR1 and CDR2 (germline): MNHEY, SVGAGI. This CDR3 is CASSPANYGYTF. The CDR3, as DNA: TGTGCCAGCAGCCCAGCGAACTATGGCTACACCTTC.

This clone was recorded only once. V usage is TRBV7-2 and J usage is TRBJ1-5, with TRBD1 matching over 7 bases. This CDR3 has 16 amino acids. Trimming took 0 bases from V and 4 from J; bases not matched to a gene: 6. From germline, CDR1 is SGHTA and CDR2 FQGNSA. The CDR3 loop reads CASSLAYGQANQPQHF. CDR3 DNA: TGTGCCAGCAGCTTAGCGTACGGACAGGCTAATCAGCCCCAGCATTTT.

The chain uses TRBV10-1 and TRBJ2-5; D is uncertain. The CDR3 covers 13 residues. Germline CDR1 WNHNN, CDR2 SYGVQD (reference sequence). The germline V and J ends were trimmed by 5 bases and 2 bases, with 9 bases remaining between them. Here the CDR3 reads CASSPNSQETQYF. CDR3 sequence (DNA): TGCGCCAGCAGTCCCAACTCGCAAGAGACCCAGTACTTC.

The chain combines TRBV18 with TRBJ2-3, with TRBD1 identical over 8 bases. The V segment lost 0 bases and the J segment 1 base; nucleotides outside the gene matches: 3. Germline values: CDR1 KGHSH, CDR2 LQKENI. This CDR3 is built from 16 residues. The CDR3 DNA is TGTGCCAGCTCACCACCACGGGGACAGGGCACAGATACGCAGTATTTT. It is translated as CASSPPRGQGTDTQYF.